The rows below give T cell receptor beta chains drawn from one sample of a study of T cell changes during pregnancy in multiple sclerosis. Produced via immunoSEQ multiplex PCR; TCRdb's table is partial and in-frame only. The sample shows about 75,000 clones, 80% to 95% of them seen only once. The sample was CD4+ T cells from peripheral blood mononuclear cells, taken before pregnancy. The receptors stem from a female donor with multiple sclerosis, enrolled in a pregnancy study. CDR3s include the opening cysteine and the closing phenylalanine or tryptophan. The D gene is left open where the match is weak.

CDR3: CASSEHRTGANYGYTF
D: TRBD1
J: TRBJ1-2
V: TRBV25-1

CDR3: CASSLALGRGSGNTIYF
D: NA
J: TRBJ1-3
V: TRBV5-5

CDR3: CAWSIPRSPGQYF
D: NA
J: TRBJ2-7
V: TRBV30

CDR3: CAIWGGNQPQHF
D: NA
J: TRBJ1-5
V: TRBV6-6

CDR3: CASSREVRYEQYF
D: NA
J: TRBJ2-7
V: TRBV27

CDR3: CASSQGTGGSYEQYF
D: TRBD1
J: TRBJ2-7
V: TRBV14

CDR3: CASSFAGIGNNEQFF
D: NA
J: TRBJ2-1
V: TRBV27

CDR3: CASSPDSNSGNTIYF
D: NA
J: TRBJ1-3
V: TRBV6-5

CDR3: CASSETGGRDIQYF
D: TRBD1
J: TRBJ2-4
V: TRBV25-1

CDR3: CASIDRSSYNSPLHF
D: NA
J: TRBJ1-6
V: TRBV6-1